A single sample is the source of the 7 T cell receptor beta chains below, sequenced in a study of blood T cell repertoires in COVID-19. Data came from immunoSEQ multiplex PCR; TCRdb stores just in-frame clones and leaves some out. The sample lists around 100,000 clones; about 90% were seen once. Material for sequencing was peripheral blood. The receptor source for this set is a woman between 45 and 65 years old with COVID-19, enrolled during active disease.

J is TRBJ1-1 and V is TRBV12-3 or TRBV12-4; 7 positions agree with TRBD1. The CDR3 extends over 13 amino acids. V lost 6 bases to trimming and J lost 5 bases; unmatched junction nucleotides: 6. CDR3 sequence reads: CASSRGQVTEAFF. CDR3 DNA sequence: TGTGCCAGCAGCCGAGGACAGGTAACTGAAGCTTTCTTT.

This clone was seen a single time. CDR3 coding DNA: TGTGCCAGCAATGCCCCGGGACAGGGAAATGAGCAGTTCTTC. Translation gives CASNAPGQGNEQFF. V gene TRBV2 combines with J gene TRBJ2-1; 9 bases map to TRBD1. Trimming cost V 7 bases and J 7 bases; bases outside gene matches: 8. The CDR3 loop spans 14 amino acids. The germline V gene has CDR1 SNHLY and CDR2 FYNNEI.

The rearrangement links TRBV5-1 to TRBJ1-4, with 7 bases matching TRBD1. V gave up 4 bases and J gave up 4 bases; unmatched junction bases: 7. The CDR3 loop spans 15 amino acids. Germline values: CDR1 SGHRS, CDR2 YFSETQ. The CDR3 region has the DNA TGCGCCAGCAGCCCACAGGGGACGGTTAATGAAAAACTGTTTTTT. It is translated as CASSPQGTVNEKLFF.

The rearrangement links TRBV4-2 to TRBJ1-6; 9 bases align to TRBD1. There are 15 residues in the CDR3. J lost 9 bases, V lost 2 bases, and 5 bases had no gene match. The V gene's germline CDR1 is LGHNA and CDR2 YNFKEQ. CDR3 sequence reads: CASSQSQGAGSPLHF. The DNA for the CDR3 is TGTGCCAGCAGCCAATCACAGGGGGCGGGTTCACCCCTCCACTTT.

The CDR3 sequence: CASSLSDRVAETQYF. CDR3 DNA sequence: TGTGCCAGCAGCCTCTCCGACAGGGTTGCGGAGACCCAGTACTTC. The rearrangement joins TRBV5-5 to TRBJ2-5, with 7 positions matching TRBD1. Looked up from germline, CDR1 is SGHKS and CDR2 is YYEKEE (reference sequence). V gave up 4 bases and J gave up 5 bases; unmatched junction bases: 11. The CDR3 runs 15 residues.

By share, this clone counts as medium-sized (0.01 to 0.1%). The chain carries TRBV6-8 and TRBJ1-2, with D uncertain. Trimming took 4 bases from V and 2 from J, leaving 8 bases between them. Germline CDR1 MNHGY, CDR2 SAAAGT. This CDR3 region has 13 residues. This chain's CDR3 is CASSSSGNYGYTF. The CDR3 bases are TGTGCCAGCAGTTCTTCAGGAAACTATGGCTACACCTTC.

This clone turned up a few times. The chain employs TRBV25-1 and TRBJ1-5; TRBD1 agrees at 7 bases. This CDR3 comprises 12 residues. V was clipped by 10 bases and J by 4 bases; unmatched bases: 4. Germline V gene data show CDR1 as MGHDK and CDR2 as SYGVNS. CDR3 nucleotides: TGTGCCACCTCGACAGGGAATCAGCCCCAGCATTTT. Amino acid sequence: CATSTGNQPQHF.